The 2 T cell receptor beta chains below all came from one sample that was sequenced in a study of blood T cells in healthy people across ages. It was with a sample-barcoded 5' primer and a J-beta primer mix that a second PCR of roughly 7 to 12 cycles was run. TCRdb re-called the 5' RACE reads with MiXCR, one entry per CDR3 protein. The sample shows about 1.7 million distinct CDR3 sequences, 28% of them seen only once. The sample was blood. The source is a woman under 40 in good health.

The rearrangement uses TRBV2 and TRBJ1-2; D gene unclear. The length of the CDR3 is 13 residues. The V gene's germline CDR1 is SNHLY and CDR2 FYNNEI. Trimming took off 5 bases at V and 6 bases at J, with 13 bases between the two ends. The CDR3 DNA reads TGTGCCAGCAGTCCCCTAGCCGGAGATGGCTACACCTTC. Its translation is CASSPLAGDGYTF.

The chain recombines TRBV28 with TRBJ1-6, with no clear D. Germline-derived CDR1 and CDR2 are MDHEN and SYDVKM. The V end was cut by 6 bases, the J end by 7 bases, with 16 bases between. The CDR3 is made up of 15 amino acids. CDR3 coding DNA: TGTGCCAGCAGAGTCAGGCTAGGTGGGAATTCACCCCTCCACTTT. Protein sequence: CASRVRLGGNSPLHF.